Listed below are T cell receptor beta chains from one sample, sequenced in a study of blood T cell repertoires in COVID-19. The table came from immunoSEQ multiplex PCR; TCRdb's copy has only in-frame clones and leaves some out. The sample lists around 270,000 clones; about 91% were seen once. The source material was peripheral blood. These receptors all stem from a person under 35 with COVID-19, enrolled during active disease. CDR3s include the opening cysteine and the closing phenylalanine or tryptophan. The order of the fields is V gene, J gene, D gene, clone size, CDR3 protein, CDR3 DNA. D genes are given only for firm matches. Rows give clone size only sometimes, using once, few, many, or a class for an expanded clone.

>TRBV13|TRBJ1-3|TRBD1|NA
CASSSRGISNTIYF
TGTGCCAGCAGCTCCAGGGGGATTTCAAACACCATATATTTT
>TRBV29-1|TRBJ2-1|NA|once
CSVVPRAQGTYNEQFF
TGCAGCGTTGTTCCAAGGGCCCAGGGCACCTACAATGAGCAGTTCTTC
>TRBV19|TRBJ2-1|TRBD1|NA
CASRPLTGGNEQFF
TGTGCCAGTAGACCACTGACAGGGGGCAATGAGCAGTTCTTC
>TRBV6-1|TRBJ2-7|NA|once
CASSERGRYEQYF
TGTGCCAGCAGTGAACGGGGTCGCTACGAGCAGTACTTC
>TRBV6-2/TRBV6-3|TRBJ1-2|NA|few
CASSYGAAVYGYTF
TGTGCCAGCAGTTACGGCGCGGCAGTCTATGGCTACACCTTC
>TRBV27|TRBJ2-2|TRBD2|NA
CASSGGLAASYTGELFF
TGTGCCAGCAGTGGAGGACTAGCGGCTTCTTATACCGGGGAGCTGTTTTTT
>TRBV2|TRBJ1-2|NA|NA
CASSEAQGYGYTF
TGTGCCAGCAGTGAAGCTCAGGGATATGGCTACACCTTC
>TRBV5-1|TRBJ1-2|NA|NA
CASSSWATESYGYTF
TGCGCCAGCAGCTCGTGGGCCACAGAGAGTTATGGCTACACCTTC
>TRBV20-1|TRBJ2-5|TRBD2|NA
CSASDFGRTPDYQETQYF
TGCAGTGCTAGTGATTTCGGGAGGACGCCGGACTACCAAGAGACCCAGTACTTC
>TRBV10-1|TRBJ2-5|TRBD2|NA
CASSRLAEGTQYF
TGCGCCAGCTCTAGACTAGCCGAAGGGACCCAGTACTTC
>TRBV15|TRBJ2-1|NA|NA
CATSRDQPGSYNEQFF
TGTGCCACCAGCAGAGATCAACCGGGCTCCTACAATGAGCAGTTCTTC
>TRBV7-4|TRBJ1-5|TRBD1|NA
CASSWDRDRGQPQHF
TGTGCCAGCAGCTGGGACCGGGACAGGGGCCAGCCCCAGCATTTT